This TCR beta chain was observed in a study of Ad26.COV2.S vaccination and SARS-CoV-2 variants. Study results and caveats: Reported findings describe substantial breadth in spike-specific CD8+ and CD4+ T cell responses following vaccination.

Treatment reported: around 19 received Ad26.COV2.S at low or high dose, single or two shots; roughly five received placebo; per-sample allocation not given. Specimens were obtained on day 63 following the first vaccine or placebo injection. The repertoire was sequenced with immunoSEQ multiplex PCR; TCRdb's copy has only in-frame clones and lacks some. The sample lists fewer than 400,000 clones; approximately 90% were seen once. A few counts support this clone. As yet, its antigen is unknown. The germline V gene has CDR1 SGHRS and CDR2 YFSETQ. The CDR3 is 14 residues long. Between the trimmed V and J ends, which lost 0 bases and 8 bases, there was a span of 12 bases.

The chain links TRBV5-1 to TRBJ2-4; maybe TRBD1 (6 bases). The specimen comprised peripheral blood, sampled in a trial of Ad26.COV2.S vaccine versus placebo. This TCR came from a person aged 18-60 years who received the Ad26.COV2.S COVID-19 vaccine or a placebo. Here the CDR3 reads CASSLGEGVYIQYF. As DNA, the CDR3 is TGCGCCAGCAGCTTGGGAGAGGGGGTTTACATTCAGTACTTC.